The clone carrying this T cell receptor (beta chain) was seen more than once but under ten times. These data come from a study of human T cells and chemical hapten exposure. As to time point: pre-sensitization, week 0. Treatment in this sample: therapeutic diphenylcyclopropenone sensitization with weekly scalp DPC. The CDR3 runs 16 residues. V lost 6 bases, J lost 4 bases, and 19 bases lay in between. TCRdb independently ran MiXCR on the RACE reads; one entry per CDR3 protein. The repertoire holds over 300,000 distinct CDR3 sequences, 5.1% seen once, with 2.6% in the top ten. The sequenced sample was whole blood, obtained in connection with sensitization to the hapten diphenylcyclopropenone (DPC). The rearrangement uses TRBV12-3 or TRBV12-4 and TRBJ1-5, with D hard to call. The receptor was isolated from a woman in her fifties or sixties with alopecia areata. Some clones in this sample may be carry-over from other donors' samples. CDR3 nucleotides: TGTGCCAGCAGCCACAATTGGCCGGTGGAGAATCAGCCCCAGCATTTT. Translating gives CASSHNWPVENQPQHF.